This TCR beta chain was recorded in a study of cytomegalovirus exposure and HLA in healthy donors. Study-wide results and caveats: Cytomegalovirus-associated TCR beta chains were listed, numbering around 150. In the analysis, some V segments, TRBV6-2 and TRBV6-3 included, were excluded as indistinguishable.

This CDR3 comprises 13 residues. Trimming cost V 10 bases and J 3 bases, with 13 bases left between them. Germline V gives CDR1 MNHEY, CDR2 SVGAGI. A word on this clone: Its antigen is unknown.

The PCR ran on 60 Vbeta and 13 Jbeta primers. Produced via immunoSEQ multiplex PCR; TCRdb's table is partial and in-frame only. This table has 100,000 to 140,000 clones, roughly four fifths appearing once. The sequence was collected from a man younger than 30 in good health and CMV-seronegative. The chain employs TRBV6-5 and TRBJ1-5; D remains ambiguous. Sequencing was carried out using PBMCs. CDR3 DNA: TGTGCCACACAGAGGGCTAACAATCAGCCCCAGCATTTT. Its protein product is CATQRANNQPQHF.